These 21 T cell receptor beta chains originate from one sample sequenced in a study of pediatric ulcerative colitis. Repertoires were generated with immunoSEQ multiplex PCR, while TCRdb's copy carries only in-frame clones and drops some. The sample shows about 64,000 clones, 70% to 80% of them seen only once. Sequencing was carried out using blood. All receptors derive from a boy between 5 and 17 years old with moderate ulcerative colitis.

This sequence joins TRBV5-1 and TRBJ1-2, with D perhaps matching TRBD1 (6 bases). The V and J ends lost 0 bases and 3 bases respectively, with 9 bases between them. Germline values: CDR1 SGHRS, CDR2 YFSETQ. This CDR3 contains 14 residues. In DNA form, the CDR3 reads TGCGCCAGCAGCTTGGGGGCAGGGGACTATGGCTACACCTTC. It encodes CASSLGAGDYGYTF.

The chain uses TRBV2 and TRBJ1-6, with 10 bases that match TRBD1. CDR3 length equals 15 residues. The ends lost 8 bases at V and 4 bases at J; junction bases unmatched: 5. Germline CDR1 SNHLY, CDR2 FYNNEI. CDR3 nucleotides: TGTGCCAGCCACCGGGACAGGGGTTATAATTCACCCCTCCACTTT. Protein: CASHRDRGYNSPLHF.

This rearrangement joins TRBV10-1 to TRBJ1-1, with a tentative D call TRBD1 (5 bases). Germline V gene data show CDR1 as WNHNN and CDR2 as SYGVQD (reference sequence). The CDR3 spans 14 residues. Trimming shortened V by 2 bases and J by 9 bases, and 16 bases separated the two germline ends. CDR3 in DNA: TGCGCCAGCAGTGAGGGGGACGGACGAGGTAAAGCTTTCTTT. Amino acids: CASSEGDGRGKAFF.

This clone has a handful of counts. V usage is TRBV7-9 and J usage is TRBJ1-2; D may be TRBD1 (5 bases). CDR1 and CDR2 from the germline V gene are SEHNR and FQNEAQ (reference sequence). The CDR3 loop spans 13 amino acids. V was shortened by 1 base and J by 7 bases, with 10 bases between the two germline ends. DNA of the CDR3: TGTGCCAGCAGCTTAGACGGGGGTGGTGGCTACACCTTC. Its protein is CASSLDGGGGYTF.

The rearrangement uses TRBV18 and TRBJ1-2; tentatively, D is TRBD1 (6 bases). This CDR3 is 16 amino acids long. V lost 2 bases to trimming and J lost 8 bases, with 21 bases between them. The germline CDR1 and CDR2 sequences are KGHSH and LQKENI. CDR3 bases: TGTGCCAGCTCACCAGACAGGCTCCCTCCTTTAGGCGGCTACACCTTC. This sequence encodes CASSPDRLPPLGGYTF.

The chain combines TRBV19 with TRBJ1-2; TRBD1 aligns across 8 bases. This CDR3 comprises 13 residues. Losses at the gene ends were 7 bases for V and 7 bases for J; bases not matched to a gene: 8. Germline V gene data show CDR1 as LNHDA and CDR2 as SQIVND (reference sequence). The CDR3 DNA sequence: TGTGCCAGTACCCCGGGACAGGCTCTTGGCTACACCTTC. Translated: CASTPGQALGYTF.

The genes are TRBV29-1 and TRBJ2-6; D not certain. The CDR3 runs to 13 residues. The V gene lost 4 bases and the J gene lost 0 bases, with 4 bases spanning the gap. CDR1 SQVTM and CDR2 ANQGSEA come from the germline V gene. The CDR3 DNA reads TGCAGCGTTGCCCTCTCTGGGGCCAACGTCCTGACTTTC. Translation gives CSVALSGANVLTF.

This chain uses TRBV29-1 with TRBJ2-6, with D unresolved. Germline V lookup: CDR1 SQVTM, CDR2 ANQGSEA. V lost 2 bases and J 0 bases, leaving 5 bases between the germline ends. The CDR3 extends over 14 amino acids. For the CDR3, the DNA is TGCAGCGTTGAATCCATCTCTGGGGCCAACGTCCTGACTTTC. Protein: CSVESISGANVLTF.

The genes are TRBV4-1 and TRBJ1-5; D is unresolved. Germline V gives CDR1 MGHRA, CDR2 YSYEKL. CDR3 length equals 14 residues. V was shortened by 2 bases and J by 3 bases, with 8 bases between the two germline ends. The CDR3 nucleotides are TGCGCCAGCAGCCAACTCGGCACCAATCAGCCCCAGCATTTT. Translation gives CASSQLGTNQPQHF.

V usage is TRBV19 and J usage is TRBJ1-2; 7 bases fit TRBD1. CDR1 is LNHDA and CDR2 is SQIVND in the germline V gene (reference sequence). Trimming took 7 bases from V and 8 from J; bases not matched to a gene: 10. The CDR3 is made up of 13 amino acids. The CDR3 DNA reads as TGTGCCAGTACCGCAGGGGGGGGCCGGGGCTACACCTTC. This codes for CASTAGGGRGYTF.

J is TRBJ1-1 and V is TRBV9; tentatively, D is TRBD1 (5 bases). Trimming cost V 3 bases and J 7 bases, with 16 bases left between them. CDR3 size: 14 residues. Germline CDR1 is SGDLS and CDR2 is YYNGEE. In nucleotides, the CDR3 is TGTGCCAGCAGCGGAGAGGCGTCGGGGGGTGAAGCTTTCTTT. It translates to CASSGEASGGEAFF.

This clone was recorded only once. The chain uses TRBV5-1 and TRBJ2-5; TRBD2 agrees at 9 bases. Germline V gives CDR1 SGHRS, CDR2 YFSETQ. V dropped 5 bases and J dropped 1; count of bases not matched to a gene: 3. The CDR3 has 14 residues. CDR3 DNA: TGCGCCAGCAGTCTGACTAGCGGCCAAGAGACCCAGTACTTC. Its translation is CASSLTSGQETQYF.

The table lists this clone with a count of one. The chain employs TRBV29-1 and TRBJ2-1; 8 bases agree with TRBD1. In germline, CDR1 is SQVTM, CDR2 ANQGSEA. This CDR3 region has 14 residues. The V and J ends lost 6 bases and 4 bases, in that order; junction bases with no gene match: 8. This CDR3 is CSVIQGEGYNEQFF. Written as DNA, the CDR3 is TGCAGCGTGATACAGGGGGAAGGGTACAATGAGCAGTTCTTC.

This chain connects TRBV19 to TRBJ2-3; 8 positions match TRBD2. Germline V lookup: CDR1 LNHDA, CDR2 SQIVND (reference sequence). V trimming: 5 bases; J trimming: 2 bases; junction bases outside the gene matches: 6. This CDR3 is 15 amino acids long. The DNA of the CDR3 is TGTGCCAGTAGTCTGAGCGGGGGTGACACAGATACGCAGTATTTT. Its translation is CASSLSGGDTDTQYF.

This rearrangement joins TRBV5-4 to TRBJ1-1; no definite D call. The length of the CDR3 is 15 residues. Germline V gives CDR1 SGHNT, CDR2 YYREEE (reference sequence). Trimming shortened V by 6 bases and J by 1 base, and 16 bases separated the two germline ends. The CDR3 DNA follows: TGTGCCAGCACCCCCCCTAACGGAGCGAACACTGAAGCTTTCTTT. Its protein product is CASTPPNGANTEAFF.

The chain uses TRBV7-2 and TRBJ2-3, with 12 bases matching TRBD2. J gave up 1 base and V 4 bases, and 9 bases lay outside the gene matches. The CDR3 is made up of 18 amino acids. Germline assignment: CDR1 SGHTA and CDR2 FQGNSA. The CDR3 spells CASSSLRTSGAGTDTQYF. CDR3 in DNA: TGTGCCAGCAGCTCACTAAGGACTAGCGGGGCCGGCACAGATACGCAGTATTTT.

This sequence joins TRBV6-1 and TRBJ1-6; tentative D call: TRBD1 (6 bases). The CDR3 extends over 13 amino acids. The germline V and J ends were trimmed by 8 bases and 7 bases, with 12 bases remaining between them. Looked up from germline, CDR1 is MNHNS and CDR2 is SASEGT. For the CDR3, the DNA is TGTGCCAGCCGGAGGACAGAGAATTCACCCCTCCACTTT. Encoded protein: CASRRTENSPLHF.

The genes are TRBV11-2 and TRBJ2-3; 7 nucleotides match TRBD2. There are 17 residues in the CDR3. V lost 3 bases, J lost 3 bases, and 12 bases stayed unmatched. Germline values: CDR1 SGHAT, CDR2 FQNNGV. Written as DNA, the CDR3 is TGTGCCAGCAGCTTGATCGGGACTACTAGCGTAACAGATACGCAGTATTTT. Translation gives CASSLIGTTSVTDTQYF.

J is TRBJ1-5 and V is TRBV28; D is ambiguous. CDR3 length: 11 amino acids. The V and J ends lost 5 bases and 11 bases respectively, with 10 bases between them. Germline values: CDR1 MDHEN, CDR2 SYDVKM. As DNA, the CDR3 is TGTGCCAGCAGTCTGGAGGCCACCCAGCATTTT. Translating it yields CASSLEATQHF.

V usage is TRBV11-3 and J usage is TRBJ2-1, with D possibly being TRBD2 (5 bases). V was cut by 7 bases and J by 14 bases, with 15 bases left in between. The germline CDR1 and CDR2 sequences are SGHNT and YENEEA. CDR3 length: 11 residues. The CDR3 DNA follows: TGTGCCAGCACCTTTAGGATACTAGAGTTCTTC. Residues: CASTFRILEFF. The whole variable domain, filled in from reference TRBV11-3 and TRBJ2-1, reads EAGVVQSPRYKIIEKKQPVAFWCNPISGHNTLYWYLQNLGQGPELLIRYENEEAVDDSQLPKDRFSAERLKGVDSTLKIQPAELGDSAVYLCASTFRILEFFGPGTRLTVL.

This chain uses TRBV5-6 with TRBJ1-1; TRBD1 aligns across 7 bases. The germline V gene has CDR1 SGHDT and CDR2 YYEEEE. The CDR3 is 12 amino acids. Unmatched junction bases numbered 3, after V lost 4 bases and J lost 6 bases. In nucleotides, the CDR3 is TGTGCCAGCAGCCGGACAGGTCCTGAAGCTTTCTTT. Translated: CASSRTGPEAFF.